The 17 T cell receptor beta chains listed next were all sequenced from one sample in a study of identical twins. A single record per CDR3 protein comes from TCRdb applying MiXCR to the 5' RACE reads. The repertoire holds roughly 1,500,000 distinct CDR3 sequences, with around 29% as singletons. The sample consisted of cord blood. These TCRs come from a newborn girl in good health.

The chain carries TRBV6-2 or TRBV6-3 and TRBJ1-5; maybe TRBD1 (6 bases). Trimming shortened V by 2 bases and J by 4 bases, and 9 bases separated the two germline ends. Germline assignment: CDR1 MNHEY and CDR2 SVGEGT. The CDR3 contains 14 residues. In DNA, the CDR3 is TGTGCCAGCAGTTACAGGACAGTTAATCAGCCCCAGCATTTT. Translated: CASSYRTVNQPQHF.

This clonotype came up a few times. The V and J genes are TRBV20-1 and TRBJ1-1, with D maybe TRBD1 (6 bases). This CDR3 region has 16 residues. The germline V gene has CDR1 DFQATT and CDR2 SNEGSKA (reference sequence). The V and J ends lost 4 bases and 4 bases respectively, with 22 bases between them. The CDR3 DNA is TGCAGTGCTAAGTACAGGGTAATGGTTAAGGGCACTGAAGCTTTCTTT. Protein sequence: CSAKYRVMVKGTEAFF.

This chain links TRBV20-1 with TRBJ2-2, with 8 bases matching TRBD2. CDR1 is DFQATT, CDR2 SNEGSKA, per germline (reference sequence). This CDR3 region has 14 residues. V shed 5 bases, J shed 4 bases, and the junction held 6 bases outside the gene matches. CDR3 residues: CSAPLRGGTGELFF. In DNA form, the CDR3 reads TGCAGTGCTCCTCTACGGGGGGGCACCGGGGAGCTGTTTTTT.

There are a few counts of this clonotype. The rearrangement uses TRBV6-1 and TRBJ2-5, with a weak D call TRBD1 (6 bases). The germline V gene encodes CDR1 MNHNS and CDR2 SASEGT. V lost 6 bases and J 11 bases, leaving 31 bases between the germline ends. The CDR3 is made up of 17 amino acids. This chain's CDR3 is CASRDHFFSGLKGEQYF. CDR3 DNA: TGTGCCAGCAGAGACCACTTCTTCAGTGGGCTTAAGGGGGAGCAGTACTTC.

This clonotype has at least ten counts. This chain uses TRBV20-1 with TRBJ2-7, with unresolved D. Germline V gives CDR1 DFQATT, CDR2 SNEGSKA (reference sequence). The CDR3 spans 14 residues. Trimming cost V 0 bases and J 3 bases, with 12 bases left between them. The CDR3 reads CSARDPTVGYEQYF. The CDR3 region has the DNA TGCAGTGCTAGAGATCCCACAGTGGGCTACGAGCAGTACTTC.

The chain uses TRBV12-3 or TRBV12-4 and TRBJ2-1; tentatively, D is TRBD2 (5 bases). V was pared by 3 bases and J by 6 bases, with 12 bases between. This CDR3 comprises 14 residues. The CDR3 here is CASSFEGRANEQFF. Here the CDR3 DNA reads TGTGCCAGCAGTTTTGAGGGAAGGGCCAATGAGCAGTTCTTC.

The V gene is TRBV20-1, the J gene TRBJ2-2; D uncertain. The CDR3 runs 14 residues. V lost 0 bases and J lost 7, with 12 bases in between. Germline V gives CDR1 DFQATT, CDR2 SNEGSKA (reference sequence). CDR3 DNA sequence: TGCAGTGCTAGAGATACCGCGGCCCGCGGGGAGCTGTTTTTT. This gives the protein CSARDTAARGELFF.

As DNA, the CDR3 is TGTGCCAGCAGTCCGAATCGGCGCGAGCAGTACTTC. Amino acid sequence: CASSPNRREQYF. The chain joins TRBV6-1 to TRBJ2-7; D call uncertain. The CDR3 loop spans 12 amino acids. Germline values: CDR1 MNHNS, CDR2 SASEGT. The V end was cut by 5 bases, the J end by 6 bases, with 11 bases between.

This clonotype was seen only a few times. The V and J genes are TRBV5-1 and TRBJ2-3, with 12 bases matching TRBD1. Germline V gene sequence: CDR1 SGHRS, CDR2 YFSETQ. J was trimmed by 5 bases and V by 4 bases; bases with no gene match: 8. The CDR3 loop spans 16 amino acids. The CDR3 nucleotides read TGCGCCAGCAGCGCTCCGGGACAGGGGGCGGGAGATACGCAGTATTTT. Residues: CASSAPGQGAGDTQYF.

V and J are TRBV11-1 and TRBJ2-7; D possibly uses TRBD1 or TRBD2 (5 bases each). V lost 5 bases to trimming and J lost 3 bases, with 17 bases between them. The CDR3 runs to 15 residues. Germline assignment: CDR1 SGHAT and CDR2 FQDESV (reference sequence). The CDR3 DNA follows: TGTGCCAGCAGCCGCCCGGGACGGGTCCTCTACGAGCAGTACTTC. Its translation is CASSRPGRVLYEQYF.

V usage is TRBV5-1 and J usage is TRBJ2-1; D gene unclear. From germline, CDR1 is SGHRS and CDR2 YFSETQ. The CDR3 totals 15 residues. V was shortened by 0 bases and J by 4 bases, with 11 bases between the two germline ends. The CDR3 loop reads CASSLDPSGYNEQFF. The CDR3 region has the DNA TGCGCCAGCAGCTTGGACCCGTCCGGGTACAATGAGCAGTTCTTC.

The chain has TRBV6-5 and TRBJ2-5; 14 nucleotides line up with TRBD2. Germline lookup yields CDR1 MNHEY and CDR2 SVGAGI. The CDR3 has 18 amino acids. With 2 bases clipped from V and 0 bases from J, the junction kept 5 bases outside the gene matches. The CDR3 loop reads CASSYPRTSGGNQETQYF. The CDR3 DNA reads TGTGCCAGCAGTTACCCGCGGACTAGCGGGGGGAACCAAGAGACCCAGTACTTC.

Here the CDR3 DNA reads TGTGCCAGCAGCCTATTGAAGGGTGTTAGCAATCAGCCCCAGCATTTT. Translation: CASSLLKGVSNQPQHF. J is TRBJ1-5 and V is TRBV7-2; D unresolved. CDR3 length: 16 residues. V lost 5 bases and J lost 0, with 14 bases in between. Germline assignment: CDR1 SGHTA and CDR2 FQGNSA.

The chain recombines TRBV27 with TRBJ2-7, with 7 bases lining up with TRBD2. The CDR3 contains 16 residues. With 7 bases clipped from V and 2 bases from J, the junction kept 14 bases outside the gene matches. CDR1 is MNHEY and CDR2 is SMNVEV in the germline V gene (reference sequence). In nucleotides, the CDR3 is TGTGCCAGCACCGATGGGAGGGGCGCGTTTACCTACGAGCAGTACTTC. Residues: CASTDGRGAFTYEQYF.

The chain has TRBV14 and TRBJ2-3; TRBD1 matches at 9 bases. The germline gives CDR1 SGHDN, CDR2 FVKESK. This CDR3 contains 18 residues. The V and J ends lost 6 bases and 4 bases, in that order; junction bases with no gene match: 17. CDR3 sequence reads: CASSRLPTGTGTSDTQYF. In nucleotides, the CDR3 is TGTGCCAGCAGTCGCCTACCCACAGGGACAGGGACTTCAGATACGCAGTATTTT. Filled out from reference TRBV14 and TRBJ2-3, the complete variable domain reads EAGVTQFPSHSVIEKGQTVTLRCDPISGHDNLYWYRRVMGKEIKFLLHFVKESKQDESGMPNNRFLAERTGGTYSTLKVQPAELEDSGVYFCASSRLPTGTGTSDTQYFGPGTRLTVL.

The chain links TRBV7-9 to TRBJ1-4; D gene uncertain. V dropped 0 bases and J dropped 8 bases, with 19 bases sitting between them. The CDR3 covers 17 residues. Looked up from germline, CDR1 is SEHNR and CDR2 is FQNEAQ (reference sequence). DNA for the CDR3: TGTGCCAGCAGCTTAGCCCCGACGGCGGTCGTGGAGGAAAAACTGTTTTTT. It specifies CASSLAPTAVVEEKLFF.

A few counts support this clonotype. The chain carries TRBV29-1 and TRBJ1-1; D is uncertain. The CDR3 is 12 residues long. The V gene lost 7 bases and the J gene lost 5 bases, with 14 bases spanning the gap. The germline V gene has CDR1 SQVTM and CDR2 ANQGSEA. The CDR3 here is CSASWGGTEAFF. DNA for the CDR3: TGCAGCGCCTCATGGGGTGGAACTGAAGCTTTCTTT.